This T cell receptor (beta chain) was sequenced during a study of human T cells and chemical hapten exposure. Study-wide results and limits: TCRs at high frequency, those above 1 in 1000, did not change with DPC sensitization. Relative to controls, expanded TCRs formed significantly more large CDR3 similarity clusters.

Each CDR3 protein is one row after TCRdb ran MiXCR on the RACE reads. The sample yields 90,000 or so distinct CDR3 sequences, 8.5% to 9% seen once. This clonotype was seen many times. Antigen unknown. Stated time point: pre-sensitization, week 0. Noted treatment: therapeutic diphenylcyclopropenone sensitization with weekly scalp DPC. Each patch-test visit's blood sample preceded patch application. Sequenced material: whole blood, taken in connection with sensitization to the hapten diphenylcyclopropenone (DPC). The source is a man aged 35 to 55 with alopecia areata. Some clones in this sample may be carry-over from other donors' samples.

This CDR3 reads CASSQEGQNTGELFF. CDR3 nucleotides: TGTGCCAGCAGCCAAGAAGGTCAGAACACCGGGGAGCTGTTTTTT. The chain has TRBV14 and TRBJ2-2; D remains unclear. CDR3 length: 15 residues. From germline, CDR1 is SGHDN and CDR2 FVKESK. V was cut by 0 bases and J by 1 base, with 6 bases left in between.